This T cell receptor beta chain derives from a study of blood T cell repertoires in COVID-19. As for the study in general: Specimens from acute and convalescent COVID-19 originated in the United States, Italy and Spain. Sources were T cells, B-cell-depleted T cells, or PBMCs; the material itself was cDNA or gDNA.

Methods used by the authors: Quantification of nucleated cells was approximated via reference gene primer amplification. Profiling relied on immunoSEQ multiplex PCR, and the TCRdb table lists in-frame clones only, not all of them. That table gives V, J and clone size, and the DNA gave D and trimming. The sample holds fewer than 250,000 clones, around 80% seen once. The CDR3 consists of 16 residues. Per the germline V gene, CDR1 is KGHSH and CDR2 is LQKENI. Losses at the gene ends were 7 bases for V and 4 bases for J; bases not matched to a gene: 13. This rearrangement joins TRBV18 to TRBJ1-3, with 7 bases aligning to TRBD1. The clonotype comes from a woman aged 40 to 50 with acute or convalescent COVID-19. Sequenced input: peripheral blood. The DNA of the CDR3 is TGTGCCAGCTTCAAAACCGACAGGGCTGGGGGAAACACCATATATTTT. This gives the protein CASFKTDRAGGNTIYF.